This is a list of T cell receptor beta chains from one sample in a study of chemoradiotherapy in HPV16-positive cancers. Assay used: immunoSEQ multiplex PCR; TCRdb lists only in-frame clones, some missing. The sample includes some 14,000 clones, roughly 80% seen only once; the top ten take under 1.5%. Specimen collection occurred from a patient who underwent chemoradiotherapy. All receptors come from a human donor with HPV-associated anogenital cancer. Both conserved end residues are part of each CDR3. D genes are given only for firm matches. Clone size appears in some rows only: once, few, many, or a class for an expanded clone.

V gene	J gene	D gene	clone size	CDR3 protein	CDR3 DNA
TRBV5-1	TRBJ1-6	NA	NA	CASSLGRAEGSPPHF	TGCGCCAGCAGCTTAGGCAGGGCTGAAGGCTCACCCCCCCACTTT
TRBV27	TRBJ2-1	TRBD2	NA	CASSLTALAGNEQFF	TGTGCCAGCAGTTTAACGGCCCTAGCGGGGAATGAGCAGTTCTTC
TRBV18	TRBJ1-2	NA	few	CASSPRGPGGERNGYTF	TGTGCCAGCTCACCACGGGGCCCGGGGGGCGAAAGAAATGGCTACACCTTC
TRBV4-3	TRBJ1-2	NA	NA	CASSQGRGSGGYTF	TGCGCCAGCAGCCAGGGGCGGGGAAGTGGGGGCTACACCTTC
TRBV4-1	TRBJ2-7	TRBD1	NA	CASSQEDRGIYEQYF	TGCGCCAGCAGCCAAGAGGACAGGGGAATTTACGAGCAGTACTTC
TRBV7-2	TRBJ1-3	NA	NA	CASSLAAAHSGNTIYF	TGTGCCAGCAGCTTAGCTGCAGCCCACTCTGGAAACACCATATATTTT
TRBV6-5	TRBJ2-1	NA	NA	CASSYSGQLNEQFF	TGTGCCAGCAGTTACTCAGGACAGCTCAATGAGCAGTTCTTC
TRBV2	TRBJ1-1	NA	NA	CASGKGSNTEAFF	TGTGCCAGTGGGAAGGGGTCGAACACTGAAGCTTTCTTT
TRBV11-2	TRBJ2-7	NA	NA	CASSLSGNGYEQYF	TGTGCCAGCAGCTTATCAGGGAACGGGTACGAGCAGTACTTC
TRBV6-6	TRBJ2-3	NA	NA	CASSYSFSPGDTQYF	TGTGCCAGCAGTTACTCGTTTAGTCCCGGTGATACGCAGTATTTT
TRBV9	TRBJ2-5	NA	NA	CASSVSTGETQYF	TGTGCCAGCAGCGTTAGCACCGGGGAGACCCAGTACTTC
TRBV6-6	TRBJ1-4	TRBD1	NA	CASSRDRVAEKLFF	TGTGCCAGCAGTCGGGACAGGGTCGCTGAAAAACTGTTTTTT
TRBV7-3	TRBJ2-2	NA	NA	CASSLLQGRESGELFF	TGTGCCAGCAGCTTACTCCAGGGGAGGGAGAGCGGGGAGCTGTTTTTT
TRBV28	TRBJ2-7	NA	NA	CASSYRTDRYEQYF	TGTGCCAGCAGTTATAGGACAGACCGCTACGAGCAGTACTTC
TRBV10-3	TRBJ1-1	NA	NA	CAISESPSGGMNTEAFF	TGTGCCATCAGTGAGTCCCCATCCGGGGGGATGAACACTGAAGCTTTCTTT
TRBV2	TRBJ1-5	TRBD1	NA	CASSETGGLLQHF	TGTGCCAGCAGCGAGACAGGGGGCTTACTCCAGCATTTT
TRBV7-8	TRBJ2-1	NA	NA	CASSLEADPYNEQFF	TGTGCCAGCAGCTTAGAGGCAGATCCCTACAATGAGCAGTTCTTC
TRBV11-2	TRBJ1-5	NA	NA	CASSFSSRNQPQHF	TGTGCCAGCAGCTTTAGCAGTCGCAATCAGCCCCAGCATTTT